The present T cell receptor beta chain was sequenced within a study of cytomegalovirus exposure and HLA in healthy donors. Overall study findings and caveats: The investigators catalogued 160 or so TCR beta chains as cytomegalovirus-associated. Reportedly, fewer N-insertions than the 666-donor mean appeared in an Asian-associated ancestry cluster in a later analysis.

For this clone: Its matching antigen is unknown.

The CDR3 spans 13 residues. Germline values: CDR1 SGDLS, CDR2 YYNGEE. The junction had 2 bases not matched to a gene; V was cut back by 0 bases and J by 9 bases. The PCR had 60 Vbeta and 13 Jbeta primers. The protocol was immunoSEQ multiplex PCR, while the TCRdb copy is restricted to in-frame clones and leaves out a portion. The repertoire holds approximately 180,000 clones, with 73% as singletons. At the time of sampling, donors were nominally healthy, though unrecorded immune exposures were likely. The sequence was obtained from a woman aged 25 to 39 in good health and CMV-seronegative. Sequencing was performed on PBMCs. V and J are TRBV9 and TRBJ2-2; 7 bases line up with TRBD2. In DNA form, the CDR3 reads TGTGCCAGCAGCGTAGGGGGAGGGAGGGAGCTGTTTTTT. Its translation is CASSVGGGRELFF.